One and the same sample provided the 4 T cell receptor beta chains below, sequenced in a study of CD8 T cells in ankylosing spondylitis. These TCRs' antigens remain unknown. TCRdb re-called the 5' RACE reads with MiXCR, one entry per CDR3 protein. This sample carries under 250,000 distinct CDR3 sequences, about 7% of them seen once, and the ten largest clones take 13% to 15%. Study-level points and caveats: It appeared that ankylosing spondylitis blood was characterized by a TCR beta motif of under ten highly homologous variants.

Sequenced input: blood, either unsorted or a sorted T cell fraction (not recorded which). Receptors originate from a male donor with ankylosing spondylitis.

This clonotype appeared many times. V is TRBV27 and J is TRBJ2-7, with TRBD1 matching over 7 bases. The CDR3 totals 14 residues. From germline, CDR1 is MNHEY and CDR2 SMNVEV (reference sequence). Trimming at V came to 6 bases and at J to 3 bases, leaving 8 bases not matched to a gene. The CDR3 protein is CASSPLGQSYEQYF. The CDR3 DNA sequence: TGTGCCAGCAGCCCGCTGGGACAGAGCTACGAGCAGTACTTC.

This clonotype was seen more than once but under ten times. V and J are TRBV19 and TRBJ2-1, with D tentatively TRBD2 (6 bases). Trimming took off 6 bases at V and 1 base at J, with 10 bases between the two ends. The CDR3 has 14 residues. CDR1 is LNHDA and CDR2 is SQIVND in the germline V gene (reference sequence). The CDR3 reads CASRWRGSYNEQFF. The CDR3 DNA sequence: TGTGCCAGTAGATGGAGGGGATCCTACAATGAGCAGTTCTTC. Full variable domain (remainder filled in from reference TRBV19 and TRBJ2-1): DGGITQSPKYLFRKEGQNVTLSCEQNLNHDAMYWYRQDPGQGLRLIYYSQIVNDFQKGDIAEGYSVSREKKESFPLTVTSAQKNPTAFYLCASRWRGSYNEQFFGPGTRLTVL.

This clonotype has ten or more counts. The chain is built from TRBV5-6 and TRBJ2-3, with D perhaps matching TRBD1 or TRBD2 (5 bases each). Looked up from germline, CDR1 is SGHDT and CDR2 is YYEEEE. The ends were cut back, 4 bases at V and 2 bases at J, with 17 bases in the middle. The CDR3 contains 16 residues. CDR3 protein: CASSPWDGDHTDTQYF. CDR3 coding DNA: TGTGCCAGCAGCCCGTGGGACGGAGACCACACAGATACGCAGTATTTT.

This sequence joins TRBV10-3 and TRBJ1-5, with D unresolved. The V gene lost 2 bases and the J gene lost 1 base, with 9 bases spanning the gap. The V gene's germline CDR1 is ENHRY and CDR2 SYGVKD. CDR3 length: 15 amino acids. The CDR3 region is CAISEGQASNQPQHF. CDR3 sequence (DNA): TGTGCCATCAGTGAGGGGCAGGCGAGCAATCAGCCCCAGCATTTT.